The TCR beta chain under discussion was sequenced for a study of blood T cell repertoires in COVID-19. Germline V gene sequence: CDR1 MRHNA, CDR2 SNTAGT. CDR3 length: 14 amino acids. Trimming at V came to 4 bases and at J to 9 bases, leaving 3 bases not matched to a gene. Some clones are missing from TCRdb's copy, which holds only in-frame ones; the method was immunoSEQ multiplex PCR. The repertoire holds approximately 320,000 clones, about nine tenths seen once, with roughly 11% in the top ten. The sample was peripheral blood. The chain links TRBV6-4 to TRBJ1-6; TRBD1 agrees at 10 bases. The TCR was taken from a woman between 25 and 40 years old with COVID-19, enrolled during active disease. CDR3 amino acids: CASSVDRGSSPLHF. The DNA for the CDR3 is TGTGCCAGCAGTGTGGACAGGGGGAGTTCACCCCTCCACTTT.